This T cell receptor beta chain was recovered during a study of blood T cell repertoires in COVID-19. Sequenced by immunoSEQ multiplex PCR; TCRdb stores in-frame clones only, minus some. The table includes about 210,000 clones, 82% detected once. The sample consisted of peripheral blood. The source of this sequence is a woman between 70 and 85 years old with COVID-19, enrolled during active disease.

As DNA, the CDR3 is TGTGCCAGCTCACGCGATTACAGGGGGCCGGGTGAAAAACTGTTTTTT. Translation gives CASSRDYRGPGEKLFF. The chain recombines TRBV18 with TRBJ1-4, with TRBD1 matching 9 bases. V lost 4 bases and J lost 7; bases outside the gene matches: 10. The CDR3 has 16 residues. Per the germline V gene, CDR1 is KGHSH and CDR2 is LQKENI.